Detailed here is one T cell receptor beta chain. Per the authors' pipeline: Scientists estimated how many nucleated cells there were by amplifying reference gene primers. Method: immunoSEQ multiplex PCR; TCRdb's copy keeps in-frame clones and lacks some. The V and J calls and clone size are taken from that table; D and trimming were inferred from the DNA. The sample holds roughly 150,000 clones, around 83% seen once. This CDR3 has 14 amino acids. V was pared by 7 bases and J by 4 bases, with 15 bases between. Looked up from germline, CDR1 is SGDLS and CDR2 is YYNGEE. The sample is drawn from a study of blood T cell repertoires in COVID-19. Whole-study context: Both acute and convalescent COVID-19 samples were obtained from the United States, Italy and Spain. Nucleic acid was either cDNA or gDNA, and it came from T cells, B-cell-depleted T cells, or PBMCs.

The TCR comes from a woman in her forties or fifties with acute or convalescent COVID-19. The sequenced sample was peripheral blood. J is TRBJ1-5 and V is TRBV9; D may be TRBD1 (5 bases). CDR3 in DNA: TGTGCCAGCTCGGGGGATCCCATGAATCAGCCCCAGCATTTT. Translated: CASSGDPMNQPQHF.